This TCR beta chain was documented in a study of blood T cell repertoires in COVID-19. V lost 5 bases, J lost 6 bases, and 6 bases stayed unmatched. The length of the CDR3 is 15 residues. Germline V lookup: CDR1 LNHDA, CDR2 SQIVND (reference sequence). Per the authors' pipeline: Amplification of reference gene primers was used by the study to estimate nucleated cell counts. Assay: immunoSEQ multiplex PCR; the TCRdb copy retains only in-frame clones and omits some. V and J calls and clone size are those listed in that table; D and trimming were worked out from the DNA. The data show approximately 350,000 clones, with more than 75% seen just once and just under 6.5% held by the top ten.

The clonotype comes from a woman in her 50s with COVID-19, enrolled during active disease. The rearrangement uses TRBV19 and TRBJ1-6, with TRBD1 matching over 8 bases. The specimen was peripheral blood. CDR3: CASSGGQGGNSPLHF. The CDR3 DNA is TGTGCCAGTAGTGGAGGACAGGGCGGTAATTCACCCCTCCACTTT.